This T cell receptor beta chain was found in a study of neurological immune-mediated disorders. Study-level findings and limits: No CDR3 amino acid sequences were shared by expanded clones across subjects, suggesting private repertoires in all groups.

Sample time point: longitudinal time-point 3. The sample holds many counts of this clonotype. Its antigen is currently unknown. The J segment lost 5 bases and the V segment lost 3 bases, leaving 15 bases of the junction unmatched. Germline V lookup: CDR1 SGHRS, CDR2 YFSETQ. This CDR3 has 17 residues. One entry per CDR3 protein, called by TCRdb with MiXCR from the 5' RACE reads. Of 84,000 or so distinct CDR3 sequences in the sample, about 4.5% were seen once. V and J are TRBV5-1 and TRBJ2-7; TRBD1 agrees at 9 bases. Input material: PBMCs. The TCR was taken from a woman in her sixties or seventies with multiple sclerosis. The CDR3 bases are TGCGCCAGCAGCTCTACACTCAAGGCCGGGACAGGGAACGAGCAGTACTTC. This gives the protein CASSSTLKAGTGNEQYF.